This T cell receptor beta chain was captured by sequencing in a study of T cells after yellow fever vaccination. The study's findings and limits: When the response was secondary, it was weaker but reached its peak faster, day 5 versus 15. The booster response re-showed most primary clones: approximately 95% CD4, more than 80% CD8.

The CDR3 runs 16 residues. CDR1 is SGHTA, CDR2 FQGNSA, per germline. Trimming cost V 5 bases and J 7 bases, with 21 bases left between them. The 5'RACE template-switching step produced TCR cDNA and added a universal primer site and UMIs. Each CDR3 protein gets one entry after TCRdb re-called the 5' RACE reads with MiXCR. The sample records 250,000 to 350,000 distinct CDR3 sequences, around 6.8% being singletons. This clonotype came up a few times. Its antigen is as yet unknown. The receptor's source is a young man who received the YFV17D yellow fever vaccine. The material was PBMCs, obtained 35 to 50 days after the first yellow fever vaccination. This chain uses TRBV7-2 with TRBJ2-1; D assignment may be TRBD1 or TRBD2 (5 bases each). In DNA form, the CDR3 reads TGTGCCAGCAGCCTACCCCGGGACCAGAGTGGGAATGAGCAGTTCTTC. It encodes CASSLPRDQSGNEQFF. The full variable domain, completed using reference TRBV7-2 and TRBJ2-1, is GAGVSQSPSNKVTEKGKDVELRCDPISGHTALYWYRQSLGQGLEFLIYFQGNSAPDKSGLPSDRFSAERTGGSVSTLTIQRTQQEDSAVYLCASSLPRDQSGNEQFFGPGTRLTVL.